These 18 T cell receptor beta chains share one sample of origin, sequenced in a study of blood T cell repertoires in COVID-19. Produced via immunoSEQ multiplex PCR; TCRdb's table is partial and in-frame only. Counted here are some 31,000 clones, 85% to 90% occurring once; the ten biggest clones make up roughly an eighth. The sample comprised peripheral blood. These receptor sequences come from a human donor with active COVID-19. The donor label of this sample is uncertain.

The chain couples TRBV6-1 to TRBJ2-7, with 10 bases fitting TRBD2. The junction had 4 bases not matched to a gene; V was cut back by 1 base and J by 4 bases. CDR1 is MNHNS, CDR2 SASEGT, per germline. This CDR3 spans 15 amino acids. DNA of the CDR3: TGTGCCAGCAGTGAAGGGCTAGCGGGGGTATACGAGCAGTACTTC. The encoded protein is CASSEGLAGVYEQYF.

This CDR3 reads CASSLVTAGIYEQYF. The CDR3 nucleotides read TGTGCCAGCAGCTTGGTAACCGCAGGGATTTACGAGCAGTACTTC. The chain combines TRBV5-6 with TRBJ2-7; D is possibly TRBD1 (5 bases). V shed 0 bases and J shed 4 bases, with 14 bases lying between them. Germline V lookup: CDR1 SGHDT, CDR2 YYEEEE. The CDR3 sequence is 15 residues long.

The chain is built from TRBV12-3 or TRBV12-4 and TRBJ2-4; possible D gene TRBD1, 6 bases. This CDR3 comprises 12 residues. V gave up 6 bases and J gave up 7 bases, with 10 bases separating them. The CDR3 DNA reads as TGTGCCAGCAGGTATCAGGGGAACATTCAGTACTTC. Translating it yields CASRYQGNIQYF.

The chain couples TRBV27 to TRBJ1-2; D gene ambiguous. Germline V gene sequence: CDR1 MNHEY, CDR2 SMNVEV (reference sequence). This CDR3 spans 15 amino acids. Trimming took 5 bases from V and 3 from J, leaving 16 bases between them. The CDR3 is CASSLRKSGDYGYTF. CDR3 DNA: TGTGCCAGCAGTCTAAGGAAGTCCGGGGACTATGGCTACACCTTC.

The chain employs TRBV6-2 or TRBV6-3 and TRBJ1-6; 8 bases map to TRBD1. V lost 5 bases, J lost 10 bases, and 4 bases stayed unmatched. This CDR3 has 13 amino acids. Germline CDR1 is MNHEY and CDR2 is SVGEGT. CDR3 DNA: TGTGCCAGCAGTCAGGGGGCGCGATCACCCCTCCACTTT. This gives the protein CASSQGARSPLHF.

The rearrangement uses TRBV4-1 and TRBJ1-2; 10 nucleotides match TRBD1. After removal of 6 bases from V and 8 bases from J, the junction contained 15 bases not matched to a gene. From germline, CDR1 is MGHRA and CDR2 YSYEKL. The CDR3 extends over 16 amino acids. CDR3 DNA sequence: TGCGCCAGCAGTCTTTCCGGGACAGGGGCTTTGAACGGCTACACCTTC. Residues: CASSLSGTGALNGYTF.

The chain has TRBV9 and TRBJ2-3; 13 bases line up with TRBD2. The length of the CDR3 is 18 residues. Germline V gene data show CDR1 as SGDLS and CDR2 as YYNGEE. Losses at the gene ends were 3 bases for V and 0 bases for J; bases not matched to a gene: 7. The CDR3 region has the DNA TGTGCCAGCAGCGAACTAGCGGGGGGGCTTTCTAGCACAGATACGCAGTATTTT. The encoded protein is CASSELAGGLSSTDTQYF.

The J gene is TRBJ2-3, the V gene TRBV7-3; the D gene is possibly TRBD2 (7 bases). CDR1 and CDR2 (germline): SGHTA, FQGTGA. Trimming cost V 4 bases and J 5 bases, with 16 bases left between them. The CDR3 has 15 residues. The CDR3 bases are TGTGCCAGCAGCTCACCCGGGGGGCCGGGAGATACGCAGTATTTT. Translated, it gives CASSSPGGPGDTQYF.

The chain joins TRBV18 to TRBJ1-5; D perhaps matches TRBD1 (6 bases). Germline V gene lookup returns CDR1 KGHSH and CDR2 LQKENI. This CDR3 region has 12 residues. V dropped 5 bases and J dropped 15 bases, with 17 bases sitting between them. The CDR3 DNA reads TGTGCCAGCTCAGTAAACAGGGCTCCCTTGCATTTT. It encodes CASSVNRAPLHF.

This clone appeared a single time. This chain connects TRBV3-1 (or the pseudogene TRBV3-2) to TRBJ1-1, with 8 bases lining up with TRBD1. V lost 6 bases to trimming and J lost 0 bases; unmatched junction nucleotides: 12. There are 17 residues in the CDR3. Germline V gives CDR1 LGHDT, CDR2 YNNKEL (reference sequence). The CDR3, as DNA: TGTGCCAGCAGACACGCAGGGGGCCAAGTTATGAACACTGAAGCTTTCTTT. It codes for CASRHAGGQVMNTEAFF.

The genes are TRBV11-2 and TRBJ1-6, with D possibly TRBD1 on 5 matching bases. V was clipped by 1 base and J by 7 bases, with 11 bases between them. Germline V lookup: CDR1 SGHAT, CDR2 FQNNGV. The length of the CDR3 is 15 residues. Here the CDR3 reads CASSLGSRTNSPLHF. CDR3 coding DNA: TGTGCCAGCAGCTTAGGGTCACGGACAAATTCACCCCTCCACTTT.

This chain connects TRBV5-6 to TRBJ2-7; 11 bases match TRBD1. CDR1 is SGHDT and CDR2 is YYEEEE in the germline V gene. V lost 1 base and J lost 2; bases outside the gene matches: 5. The CDR3 is made up of 16 amino acids. The CDR3, as DNA: TGTGCCAGCAGCTTGTGGGGGACAGGGGGTGCCTACGAGCAGTACTTC. Translated: CASSLWGTGGAYEQYF.

The gene calls are TRBV10-3 and TRBJ2-1; 10 bases are a match to TRBD2. CDR1 is ENHRY and CDR2 is SYGVKD in the germline V gene. This CDR3 is built from 14 residues. Unmatched junction bases numbered 11, after V lost 11 bases and J lost 7 bases. The CDR3 loop reads CAVAGTSVGNEQFF. The CDR3 region has the DNA TGTGCCGTAGCCGGGACTAGCGTGGGAAATGAGCAGTTCTTC.

This clone came up once. This sequence joins TRBV5-6 and TRBJ1-2; D not resolved. There are 14 residues in the CDR3. The germline CDR1 and CDR2 sequences are SGHDT and YYEEEE. The V gene lost 4 bases and the J gene lost 7 bases, with 17 bases spanning the gap. The CDR3 bases are TGTGCCAGCAGCCAAGAGGCCGGCATAAGTGGCTACACCTTC. Translated, it gives CASSQEAGISGYTF.

V usage is TRBV11-2 and J usage is TRBJ2-7; possible D gene TRBD2, 6 bases. Trimming stripped 0 bases from V and 3 bases from J, with 15 bases between. The CDR3 length is 16 residues. CDR1 SGHAT and CDR2 FQNNGV come from the germline V gene. The CDR3 here is CASSLEVGTGVYEQYF. CDR3 sequence (DNA): TGTGCCAGCAGCTTAGAGGTCGGGACGGGAGTCTACGAGCAGTACTTC.

The genes are TRBV13 and TRBJ2-7; D may be TRBD2 (5 bases). This CDR3 is 14 amino acids long. V was pared by 1 base and J by 1 base, with 8 bases between. Germline V gene data show CDR1 as PRHDT and CDR2 as FYEKMQ (reference sequence). The CDR3 sequence: CASSLVGDSYEQYF. CDR3 bases: TGTGCCAGCAGCTTAGTCGGGGATTCCTACGAGCAGTACTTC.

J is TRBJ1-2 and V is TRBV7-2; 7 nucleotides line up with TRBD1. Germline loops: CDR1 SGHTA, CDR2 FQGNSA. The CDR3 contains 13 residues. Germline trimming cut 4 bases from V and 5 bases from J; bases unmatched to any gene: 4. The CDR3 nucleotides are TGTGCCAGCAGCTATACGACAGGGTATGGCTACACCTTC. This encodes CASSYTTGYGYTF.

V gene TRBV9 combines with J gene TRBJ2-5; D perhaps matches TRBD2 (6 bases). The germline V gene has CDR1 SGDLS and CDR2 YYNGEE. The CDR3 sequence is 14 residues long. The germline V and J ends were trimmed by 4 bases and 6 bases, with 16 bases remaining between them. The DNA of the CDR3 is TGTGCCAGCAGCCCCTTGGGAGGCGGACAGACCCAGTACTTC. Translation gives CASSPLGGGQTQYF.